This T cell receptor (beta chain) was captured in a study of cytomegalovirus exposure and HLA in healthy donors. Study results and caveats: Later analysis indicated greater clonal expansion among HLA-associated TCR beta chains than among equally common other chains.

Turning to this clone: Antigen unknown.

PCR was performed using 60 Vbeta and 13 Jbeta primers. TCRdb keeps only in-frame clones here, not all; method: immunoSEQ multiplex PCR. The sample holds 95,000 or so clones, around 81% seen once. Germline V CDR1 and CDR2: SGHTA, FQGTGA. J was trimmed by 6 bases and V by 5 bases; bases with no gene match: 6. The CDR3 runs 14 residues. The V gene is TRBV7-3, the J gene TRBJ2-1, with 8 bases matching TRBD2. The receptor was isolated from a woman aged 70-85 years in good health and CMV-seropositive. The sequencing input was PBMCs. The CDR3 nucleotides are TGTGCCAGCAGCCCCGGGACTAGGGGCAATGAGCAGTTCTTC. Residues: CASSPGTRGNEQFF.